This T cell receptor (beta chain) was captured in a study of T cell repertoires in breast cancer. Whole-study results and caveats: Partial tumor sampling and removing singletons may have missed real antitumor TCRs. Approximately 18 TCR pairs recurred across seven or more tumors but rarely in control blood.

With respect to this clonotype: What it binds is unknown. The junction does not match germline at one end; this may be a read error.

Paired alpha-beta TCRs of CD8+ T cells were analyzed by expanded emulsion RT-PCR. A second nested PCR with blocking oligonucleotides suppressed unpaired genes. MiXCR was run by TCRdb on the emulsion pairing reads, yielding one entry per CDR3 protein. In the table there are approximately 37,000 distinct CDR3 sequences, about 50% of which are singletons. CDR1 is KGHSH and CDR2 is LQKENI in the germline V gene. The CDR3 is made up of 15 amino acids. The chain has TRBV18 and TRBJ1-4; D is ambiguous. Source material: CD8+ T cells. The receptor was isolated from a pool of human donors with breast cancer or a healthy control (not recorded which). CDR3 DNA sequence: TGCGCCAACTCACCTGACTTTACTGCTAATGAAAAACTGTTTTTT. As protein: CANSPDFTANEKLFF.